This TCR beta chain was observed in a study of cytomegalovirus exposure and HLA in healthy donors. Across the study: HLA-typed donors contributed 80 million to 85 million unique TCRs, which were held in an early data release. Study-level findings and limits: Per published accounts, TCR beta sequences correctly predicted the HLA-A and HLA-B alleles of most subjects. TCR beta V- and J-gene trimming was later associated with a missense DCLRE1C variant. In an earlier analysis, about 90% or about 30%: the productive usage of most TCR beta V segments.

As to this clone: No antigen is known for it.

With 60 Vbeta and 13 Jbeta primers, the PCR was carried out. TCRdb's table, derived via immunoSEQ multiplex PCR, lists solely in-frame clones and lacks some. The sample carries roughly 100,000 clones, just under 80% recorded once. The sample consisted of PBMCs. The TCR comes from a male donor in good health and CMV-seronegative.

CDR3 protein: CAWSVPQGAEKLFF. Written as DNA, the CDR3 is TGTGCCTGGAGTGTACCACAGGGGGCGGAAAAACTGTTTTTT. The rearrangement joins TRBV30 to TRBJ1-4; 9 bases line up with TRBD1. Losses at the gene ends were 0 bases for V and 8 bases for J; bases not matched to a gene: 4. The V gene's germline CDR1 is GTSNPN and CDR2 SVGIG (reference sequence). The CDR3 spans 14 residues.